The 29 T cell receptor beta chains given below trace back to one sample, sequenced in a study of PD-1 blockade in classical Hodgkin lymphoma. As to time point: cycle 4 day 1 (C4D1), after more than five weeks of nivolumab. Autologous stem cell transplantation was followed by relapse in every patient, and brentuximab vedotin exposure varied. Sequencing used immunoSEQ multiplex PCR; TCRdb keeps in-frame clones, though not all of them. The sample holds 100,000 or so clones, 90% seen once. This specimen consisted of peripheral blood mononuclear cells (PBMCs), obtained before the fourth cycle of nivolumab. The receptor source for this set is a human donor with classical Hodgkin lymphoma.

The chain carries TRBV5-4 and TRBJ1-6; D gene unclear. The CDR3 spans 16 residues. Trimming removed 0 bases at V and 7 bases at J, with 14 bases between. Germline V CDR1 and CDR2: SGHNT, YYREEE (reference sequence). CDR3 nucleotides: TGTGCCAGCAGCTTGGGGCGCTCCGGCCCAAATTCACCCCTCCACTTT. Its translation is CASSLGRSGPNSPLHF.

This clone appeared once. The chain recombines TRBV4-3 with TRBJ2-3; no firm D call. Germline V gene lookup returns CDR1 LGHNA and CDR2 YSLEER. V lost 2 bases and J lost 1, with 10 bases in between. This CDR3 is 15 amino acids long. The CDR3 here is CASSQTLHGTDTQYF. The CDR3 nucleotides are TGCGCCAGCAGCCAAACGTTGCACGGCACAGATACGCAGTATTTT.

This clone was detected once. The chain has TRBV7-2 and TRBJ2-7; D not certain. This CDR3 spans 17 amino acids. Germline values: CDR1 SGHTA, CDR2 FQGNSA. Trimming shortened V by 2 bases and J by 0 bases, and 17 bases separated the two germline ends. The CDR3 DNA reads TGTGCCAGCAGCTTAATCCCCCCCTGGAAGAGCTCCTACGAGCAGTACTTC. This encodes CASSLIPPWKSSYEQYF.

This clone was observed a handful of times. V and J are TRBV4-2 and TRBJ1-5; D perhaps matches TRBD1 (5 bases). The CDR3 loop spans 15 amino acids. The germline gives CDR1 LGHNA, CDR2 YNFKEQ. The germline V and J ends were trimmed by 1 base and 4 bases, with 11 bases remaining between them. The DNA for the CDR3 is TGTGCCAGCAGCCAAGCTTTTCAGGGAAATCAGCCCCAGCATTTT. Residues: CASSQAFQGNQPQHF.

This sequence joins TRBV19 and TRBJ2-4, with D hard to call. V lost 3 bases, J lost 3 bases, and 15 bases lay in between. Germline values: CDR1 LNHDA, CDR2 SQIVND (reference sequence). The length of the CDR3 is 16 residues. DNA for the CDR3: TGTGCCAGTAGTATCTACCCCAGGACGGACAAAAACATTCAGTACTTC. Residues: CASSIYPRTDKNIQYF.

DNA of the CDR3: TGCGCCAGCAGCTTGGTCGATGAGCAGTTCTTC. Amino acids: CASSLVDEQFF. The rearrangement uses TRBV5-1 and TRBJ2-1; D gene ambiguous. Germline lookup yields CDR1 SGHRS and CDR2 YFSETQ. This CDR3 is 11 amino acids long. V was trimmed by 0 bases and J by 8 bases, leaving 3 bases between them.

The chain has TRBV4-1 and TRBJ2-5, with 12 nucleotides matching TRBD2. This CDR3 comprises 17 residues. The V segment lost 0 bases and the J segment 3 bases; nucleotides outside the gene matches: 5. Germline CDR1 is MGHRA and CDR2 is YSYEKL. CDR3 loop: CASSQDGSSGGEETQYF. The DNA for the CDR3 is TGCGCCAGCAGCCAAGATGGGTCTAGCGGGGGGGAAGAGACCCAGTACTTC.

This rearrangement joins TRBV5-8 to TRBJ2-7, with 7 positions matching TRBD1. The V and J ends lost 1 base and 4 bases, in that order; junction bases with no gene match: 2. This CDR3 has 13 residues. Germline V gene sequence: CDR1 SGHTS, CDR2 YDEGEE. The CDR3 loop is CASSLTGVYEQYF. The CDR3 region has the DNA TGTGCCAGCAGCTTGACAGGGGTTTACGAGCAGTACTTC.

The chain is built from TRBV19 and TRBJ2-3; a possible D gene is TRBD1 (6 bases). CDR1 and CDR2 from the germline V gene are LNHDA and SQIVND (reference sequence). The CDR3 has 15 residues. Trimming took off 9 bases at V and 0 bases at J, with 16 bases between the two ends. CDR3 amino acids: CASRGQVLSTDTQYF. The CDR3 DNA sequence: TGTGCCAGCCGGGGACAAGTCCTTAGCACAGATACGCAGTATTTT.

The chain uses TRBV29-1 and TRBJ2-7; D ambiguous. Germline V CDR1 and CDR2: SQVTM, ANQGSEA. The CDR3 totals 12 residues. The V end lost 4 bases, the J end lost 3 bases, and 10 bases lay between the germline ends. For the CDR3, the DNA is TGCAGCGTTGTGGCGGTAGACTACGAGCAGTACTTC. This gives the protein CSVVAVDYEQYF.

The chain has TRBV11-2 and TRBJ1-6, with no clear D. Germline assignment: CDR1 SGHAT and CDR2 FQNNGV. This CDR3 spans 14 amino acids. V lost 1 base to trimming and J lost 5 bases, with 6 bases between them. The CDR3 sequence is CASSLGPDNSPLHF. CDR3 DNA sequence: TGTGCCAGCAGCTTAGGGCCCGATAATTCACCCCTCCACTTT.

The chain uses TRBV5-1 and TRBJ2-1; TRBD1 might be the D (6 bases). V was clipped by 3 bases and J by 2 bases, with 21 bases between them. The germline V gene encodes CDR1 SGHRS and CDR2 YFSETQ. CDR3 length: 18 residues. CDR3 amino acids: CASSSKATGTKTYNEQFF. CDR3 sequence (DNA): TGCGCCAGCAGCTCGAAAGCAACAGGGACAAAAACCTACAATGAGCAGTTCTTC.

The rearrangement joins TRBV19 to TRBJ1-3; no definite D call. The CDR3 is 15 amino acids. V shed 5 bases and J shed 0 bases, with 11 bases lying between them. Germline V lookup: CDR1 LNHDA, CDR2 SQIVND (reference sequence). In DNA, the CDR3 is TGTGCCAGTAGTTCACACAGCTCCTCTGGAAACACCATATATTTT. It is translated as CASSSHSSSGNTIYF.

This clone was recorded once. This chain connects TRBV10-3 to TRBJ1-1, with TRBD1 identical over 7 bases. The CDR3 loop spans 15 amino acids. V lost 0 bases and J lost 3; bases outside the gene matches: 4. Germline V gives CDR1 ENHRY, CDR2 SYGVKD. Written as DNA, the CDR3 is TGTGCCATCAGTGAGTCAGGCAGGGGGGACACTGAAGCTTTCTTT. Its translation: CAISESGRGDTEAFF.

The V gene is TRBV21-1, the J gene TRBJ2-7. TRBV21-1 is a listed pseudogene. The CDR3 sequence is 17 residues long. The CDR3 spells CASSSLAGAHRSYEQYF. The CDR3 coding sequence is TGTGCCAGCAGCTCCCTCGCCGGCGCCCACCGCTCCTACGAGCAGTACTTC.

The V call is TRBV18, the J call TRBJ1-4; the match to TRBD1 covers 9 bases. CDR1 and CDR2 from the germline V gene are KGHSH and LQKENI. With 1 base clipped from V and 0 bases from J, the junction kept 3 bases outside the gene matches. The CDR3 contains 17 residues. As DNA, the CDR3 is TGTGCCAGCTCACCACGACAGGGGGTGGCAACTAATGAAAAACTGTTTTTT. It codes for CASSPRQGVATNEKLFF.

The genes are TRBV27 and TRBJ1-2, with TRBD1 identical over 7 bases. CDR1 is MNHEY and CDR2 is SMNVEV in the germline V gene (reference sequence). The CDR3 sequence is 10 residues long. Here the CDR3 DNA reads TGTGCTTCAGGGGGTGGGGGCTACACCTTC. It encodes CASGGGGYTF.

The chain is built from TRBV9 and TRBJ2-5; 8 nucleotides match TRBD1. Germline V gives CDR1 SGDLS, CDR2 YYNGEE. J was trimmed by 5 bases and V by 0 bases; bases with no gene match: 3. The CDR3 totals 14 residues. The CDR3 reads CASSVGDRIETQYF. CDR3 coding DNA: TGTGCCAGCAGCGTAGGGGACAGGATTGAGACCCAGTACTTC.

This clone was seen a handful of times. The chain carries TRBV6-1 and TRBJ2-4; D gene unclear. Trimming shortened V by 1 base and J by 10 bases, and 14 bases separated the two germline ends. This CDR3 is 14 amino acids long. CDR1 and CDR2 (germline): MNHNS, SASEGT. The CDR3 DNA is TGTGCCAGCAGTGAAGAGCGTGGGGTGGAGATTCAGTACTTC. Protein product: CASSEERGVEIQYF.

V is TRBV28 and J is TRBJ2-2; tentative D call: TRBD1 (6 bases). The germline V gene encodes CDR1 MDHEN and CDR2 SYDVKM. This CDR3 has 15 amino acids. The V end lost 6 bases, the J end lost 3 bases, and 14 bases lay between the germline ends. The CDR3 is CASSRTGSYTGELFF. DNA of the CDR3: TGTGCCAGCAGCCGTACAGGGAGCTACACCGGGGAGCTGTTTTTT.

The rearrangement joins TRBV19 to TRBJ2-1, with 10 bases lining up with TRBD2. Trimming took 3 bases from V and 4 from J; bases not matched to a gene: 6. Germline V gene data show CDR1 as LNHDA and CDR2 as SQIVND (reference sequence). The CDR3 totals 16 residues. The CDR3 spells CASSMPSGGYYNEQFF. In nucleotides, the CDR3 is TGTGCCAGTAGTATGCCTAGCGGGGGATATTACAATGAGCAGTTCTTC.

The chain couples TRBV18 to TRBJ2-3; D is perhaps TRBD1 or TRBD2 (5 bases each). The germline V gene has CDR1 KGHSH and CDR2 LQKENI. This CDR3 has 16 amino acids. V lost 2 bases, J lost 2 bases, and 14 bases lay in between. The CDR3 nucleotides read TGTGCCAGCTCACCATTACCAGGGAGTTCCACAGATACGCAGTATTTT. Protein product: CASSPLPGSSTDTQYF.

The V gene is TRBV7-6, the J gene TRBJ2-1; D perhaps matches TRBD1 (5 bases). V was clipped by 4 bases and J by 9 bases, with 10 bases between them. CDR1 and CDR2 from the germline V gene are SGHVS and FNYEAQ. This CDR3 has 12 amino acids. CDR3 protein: CASSSDSFEQFF. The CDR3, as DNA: TGTGCCAGCAGCTCAGACAGTTTTGAGCAGTTCTTC.

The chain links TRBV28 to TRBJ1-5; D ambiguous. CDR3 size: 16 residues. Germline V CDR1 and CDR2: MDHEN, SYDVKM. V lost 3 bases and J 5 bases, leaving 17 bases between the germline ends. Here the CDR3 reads CASSFNFKLWDQPQHF. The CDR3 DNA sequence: TGTGCCAGCAGTTTTAATTTCAAACTGTGGGATCAGCCCCAGCATTTT.

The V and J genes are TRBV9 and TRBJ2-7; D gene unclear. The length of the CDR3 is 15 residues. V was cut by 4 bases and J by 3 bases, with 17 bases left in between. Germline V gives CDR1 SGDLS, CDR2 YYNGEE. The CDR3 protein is CASSIGRLPDYEQYF. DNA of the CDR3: TGTGCCAGCAGCATAGGCCGACTCCCCGACTACGAGCAGTACTTC.

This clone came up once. This CDR3 reads CSVRDAQGDTIYF. CDR3 in DNA: TGCAGCGTCCGGGACGCCCAGGGAGACACCATATATTTT. The V gene is TRBV29-1, the J gene TRBJ1-3; TRBD1 is a possible D gene (5 bases). The CDR3 has 13 amino acids. The V gene's germline CDR1 is SQVTM and CDR2 ANQGSEA. The germline V and J ends were trimmed by 6 bases and 8 bases, with 17 bases remaining between them.

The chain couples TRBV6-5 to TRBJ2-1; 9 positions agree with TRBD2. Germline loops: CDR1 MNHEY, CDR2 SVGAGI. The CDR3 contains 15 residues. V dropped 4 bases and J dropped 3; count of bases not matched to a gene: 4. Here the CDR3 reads CASSSLAGNYNEQFF. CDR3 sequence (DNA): TGTGCCAGCAGTTCACTAGCGGGCAACTACAATGAGCAGTTCTTC.

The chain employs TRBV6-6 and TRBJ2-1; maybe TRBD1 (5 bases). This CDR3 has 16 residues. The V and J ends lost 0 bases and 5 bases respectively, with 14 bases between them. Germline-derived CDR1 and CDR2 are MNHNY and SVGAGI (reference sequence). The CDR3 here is CASSYSNPRVHNEQFF. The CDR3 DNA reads TGTGCCAGCAGTTACTCAAATCCCAGGGTCCACAATGAGCAGTTCTTC.

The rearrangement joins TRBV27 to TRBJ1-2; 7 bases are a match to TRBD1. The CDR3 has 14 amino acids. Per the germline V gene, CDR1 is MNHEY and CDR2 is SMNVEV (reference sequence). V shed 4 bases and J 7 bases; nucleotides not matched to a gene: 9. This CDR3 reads CASSSPGGIFGYTF. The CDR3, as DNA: TGTGCCAGCAGTTCTCCAGGGGGTATATTTGGCTACACCTTC.